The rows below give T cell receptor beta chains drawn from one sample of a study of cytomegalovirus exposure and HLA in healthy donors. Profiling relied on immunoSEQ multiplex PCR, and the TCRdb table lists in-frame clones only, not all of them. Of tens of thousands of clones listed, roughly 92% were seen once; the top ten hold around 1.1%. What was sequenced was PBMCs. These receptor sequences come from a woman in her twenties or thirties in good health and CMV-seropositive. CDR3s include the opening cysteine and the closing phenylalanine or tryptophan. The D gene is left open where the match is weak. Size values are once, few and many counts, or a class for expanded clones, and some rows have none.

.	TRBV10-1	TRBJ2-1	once	CASSEGPISYNEQFF	TGCGCCAGCAGTGAGGGGCCGATTTCCTACAATGAGCAGTTCTTC
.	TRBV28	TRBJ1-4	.	CASSSTGSRGEKLFF	TGTGCCAGCAGTTCGACCGGGAGTCGTGGGGAAAAACTGTTTTTT
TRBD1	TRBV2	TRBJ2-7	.	CASSELQGAREQYF	TGTGCCAGCAGTGAACTACAGGGGGCGCGAGAGCAGTACTTC
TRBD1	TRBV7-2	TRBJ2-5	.	CASSFLGQGVQETQYF	TGTGCCAGCAGCTTTCTTGGACAGGGTGTACAAGAGACCCAGTACTTC
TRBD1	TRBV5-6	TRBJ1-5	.	CASSLSRTGQPQHF	TGTGCCAGCAGCTTGAGCAGGACAGGGCAGCCCCAGCATTTT
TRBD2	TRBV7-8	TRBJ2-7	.	CASSWLGTRIRRAYEQYF	TGTGCCAGCAGCTGGCTGGGGACTAGGATCCGTAGGGCCTACGAGCAGTACTTC
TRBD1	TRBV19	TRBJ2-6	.	CASSVDRVISSGANVLTF	TGTGCCAGTAGTGTCGACAGGGTAATAAGCTCTGGGGCCAACGTCCTGACTTTC
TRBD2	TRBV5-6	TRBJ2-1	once	CASSGPTSGSYNEQFF	TGTGCCAGCAGCGGGCCGACTAGCGGGTCCTACAATGAGCAGTTCTTC
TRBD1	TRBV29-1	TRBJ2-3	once	CSVEGVRDRGLTDTQYF	TGCAGCGTTGAAGGGGTCCGGGACAGGGGTTTGACAGATACGCAGTATTTT
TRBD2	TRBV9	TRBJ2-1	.	CASSGRRGTSGKGSPNEQFF	TGTGCCAGCAGCGGGCGACGAGGGACTAGCGGGAAAGGCTCACCCAATGAGCAGTTCTTC
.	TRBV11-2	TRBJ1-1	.	CASSPGQSGRTEAFF	TGTGCCAGCAGCCCCGGACAGTCGGGAAGGACTGAAGCTTTCTTT
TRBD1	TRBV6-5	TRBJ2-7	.	CASSPIRTGLGEQYF	TGTGCCAGCAGCCCCATACGGACAGGCCTGGGCGAGCAGTACTTC
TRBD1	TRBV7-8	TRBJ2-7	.	CASRQGADEQYF	TGTGCCAGCAGGCAGGGGGCAGACGAGCAGTACTTC
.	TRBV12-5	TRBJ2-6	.	CASGLARDTRSGANVLTF	TGTGCTAGTGGTTTGGCACGGGACACTCGCTCTGGGGCCAACGTCCTGACTTTC
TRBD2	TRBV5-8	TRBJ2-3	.	CASSAGRLAGGSTTDTQYF	TGTGCCAGCAGCGCTGGAAGGCTAGCGGGAGGGTCCACCACAGATACGCAGTATTTT
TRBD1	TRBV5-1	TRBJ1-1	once	CASSLSGTGYDEAFF	TGCGCCAGCAGCCTATCCGGGACAGGGTATGATGAAGCTTTCTTT
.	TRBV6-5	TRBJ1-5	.	CASSTAGGQPQHF	TGTGCCAGCAGTACAGCGGGTGGACAGCCCCAGCATTTT
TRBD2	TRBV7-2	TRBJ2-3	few	CASSSRGSGSFPDTQYF	TGTGCCAGCAGCTCCCGGGGTAGCGGGAGCTTCCCAGATACGCAGTATTTT
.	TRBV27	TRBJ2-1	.	CASSGWVAAKSSYNEQFF	TGTGCCAGCTCAGGGTGGGTAGCGGCCAAAAGCTCCTACAATGAGCAGTTCTTC
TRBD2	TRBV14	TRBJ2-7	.	CASSATSGRSNLHEQYF	TGTGCCAGCAGCGCTACTAGCGGGAGGAGTAATCTCCACGAGCAGTACTTC
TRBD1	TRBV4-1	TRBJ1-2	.	CASSHRDRIRYGYTF	TGCGCCAGCAGCCACCGGGACAGAATAAGGTATGGCTACACCTTC
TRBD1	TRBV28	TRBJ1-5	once	CASSQGTGGQPQHF	TGTGCCAGCAGCCAAGGGACAGGGGGACAGCCCCAGCATTTT
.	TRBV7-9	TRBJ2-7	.	CASSPTLSETYEQYF	TGTGCCAGCAGCCCCACTCTCAGCGAAACCTACGAGCAGTACTTC
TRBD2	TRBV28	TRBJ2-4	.	CASSFGLLGGRPKNIQYF	TGTGCCAGCAGTTTTGGTCTCTTAGGCGGGAGGCCCAAAAACATTCAGTACTTC
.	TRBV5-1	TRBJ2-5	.	CASRGRETQYF	TGCGCCAGCAGGGGGCGCGAGACCCAGTACTTC
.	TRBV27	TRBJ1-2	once	CASSLASGSYGYTF	TGTGCCAGCAGTTTGGCCAGCGGGTCCTATGGCTACACCTTC
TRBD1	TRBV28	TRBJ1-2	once	CASRTTGKQHGYTF	TGTGCCAGCAGAACGACAGGGAAACAACATGGCTACACCTTC
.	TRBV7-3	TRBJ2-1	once	CASSLGGMDNEQFF	TGTGCCAGCAGCTTAGGGGGCATGGACAATGAGCAGTTCTTC
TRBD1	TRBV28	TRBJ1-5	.	CASTVPGQGSQPQHF	TGTGCCAGCACCGTACCGGGACAGGGCAGTCAGCCCCAGCATTTT
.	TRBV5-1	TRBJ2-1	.	CASSLYTGLNEQFF	TGCGCCAGCAGCTTGTACACAGGGCTCAATGAGCAGTTCTTC
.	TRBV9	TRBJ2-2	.	CASSLTTGGELFF	TGTGCCAGCAGCTTGACTACGGGCGGGGAGCTGTTTTTT
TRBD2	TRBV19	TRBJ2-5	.	CASSIRLAGGQTQYF	TGTGCCAGTAGTATCCGACTAGCGGGAGGGCAGACCCAGTACTTC
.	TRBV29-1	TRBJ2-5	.	CSVGGGSGETQYF	TGCAGCGTTGGAGGGGGTTCGGGAGAGACCCAGTACTTC
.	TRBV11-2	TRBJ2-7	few	CASSLVFRVYEQYF	TGTGCCAGCAGCTTAGTATTCCGGGTCTACGAGCAGTACTTC
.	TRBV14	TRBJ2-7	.	CASSQAWQYEQYF	TGTGCCAGCAGCCAAGCCTGGCAATACGAGCAGTACTTC
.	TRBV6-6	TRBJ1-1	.	CASSRGIMNTEAFF	TGTGCCAGCAGCCGGGGTATCATGAACACTGAAGCTTTCTTT
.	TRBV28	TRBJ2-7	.	CASSPNSYEQYF	TGTGCCAGCAGTCCGAACAGCTACGAGCAGTACTTC
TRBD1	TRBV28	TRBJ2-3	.	CASSDPAAGGTDTQYF	TGTGCCAGCAGTGACCCCGCGGCAGGGGGAACAGATACGCAGTATTTT